The clone carrying this T cell receptor (beta chain) has only a few counts. Expressed TCRB transcripts were sequenced after all isolated RNA was converted to cDNA. Here immunoSEQ multiplex PCR was the method, and the copy in TCRdb shows in-frame clones only, minus some. The repertoire has 250,000 to 350,000 clones, more than 9.5% of them found once; the top ten carry 0.015%. The data belong to a study of beta chain features in type 1 diabetes. This clonotype was sampled from a woman in her 30s in good health. The sample taken for sequencing was naive CD4+ T cells from blood.

The CDR3 sequence is CASSQETSGGNSYEQYF. CDR3 coding DNA: TGTGCCAGCAGCCAAGAAACTAGCGGGGGGAACTCCTACGAGCAGTACTTC. The chain recombines TRBV4-2 with TRBJ2-7, with TRBD2 matching over 12 bases. CDR3 size: 17 residues. Germline loops: CDR1 LGHNA, CDR2 YNFKEQ. J lost 0 bases, V lost 0 bases, and 3 bases had no gene match.